This T cell receptor beta chain appears in the sequencing data of a study of blood T cell repertoires in COVID-19. This CDR3 has 12 residues. Germline values: CDR1 MNHEY, CDR2 SVGEGT. V dropped 6 bases and J dropped 8; count of bases not matched to a gene: 4. Profiled with immunoSEQ multiplex PCR; TCRdb holds only in-frame clones, not every one. The data hold 250,000 to 350,000 clones, with 89% observed a single time. Sequenced: PBMCs or T cells enriched from blood (not recorded which). The clonotype was recovered from a woman aged 45-59 years who had been exposed to COVID-19. The V call is TRBV6-2 or TRBV6-3, the J call TRBJ2-1; 7 nucleotides line up with TRBD1. CDR3 sequence: CASSPDRDEQFF. CDR3 coding DNA: TGTGCCAGCAGCCCCGACAGGGATGAGCAGTTCTTC.